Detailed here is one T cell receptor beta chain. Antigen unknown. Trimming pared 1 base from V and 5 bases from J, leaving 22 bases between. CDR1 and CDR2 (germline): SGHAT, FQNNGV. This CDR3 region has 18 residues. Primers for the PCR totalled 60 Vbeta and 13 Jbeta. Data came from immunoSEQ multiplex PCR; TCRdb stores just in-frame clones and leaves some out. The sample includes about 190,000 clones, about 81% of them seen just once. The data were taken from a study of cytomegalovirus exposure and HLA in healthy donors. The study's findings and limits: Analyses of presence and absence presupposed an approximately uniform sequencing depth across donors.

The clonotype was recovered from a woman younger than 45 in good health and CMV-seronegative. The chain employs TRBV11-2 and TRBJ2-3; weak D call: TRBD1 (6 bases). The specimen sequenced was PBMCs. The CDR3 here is CASSLAPATWGRKDTQYF. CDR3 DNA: TGTGCCAGCAGCTTAGCCCCAGCCACGTGGGGGCGCAAAGATACGCAGTATTTT.